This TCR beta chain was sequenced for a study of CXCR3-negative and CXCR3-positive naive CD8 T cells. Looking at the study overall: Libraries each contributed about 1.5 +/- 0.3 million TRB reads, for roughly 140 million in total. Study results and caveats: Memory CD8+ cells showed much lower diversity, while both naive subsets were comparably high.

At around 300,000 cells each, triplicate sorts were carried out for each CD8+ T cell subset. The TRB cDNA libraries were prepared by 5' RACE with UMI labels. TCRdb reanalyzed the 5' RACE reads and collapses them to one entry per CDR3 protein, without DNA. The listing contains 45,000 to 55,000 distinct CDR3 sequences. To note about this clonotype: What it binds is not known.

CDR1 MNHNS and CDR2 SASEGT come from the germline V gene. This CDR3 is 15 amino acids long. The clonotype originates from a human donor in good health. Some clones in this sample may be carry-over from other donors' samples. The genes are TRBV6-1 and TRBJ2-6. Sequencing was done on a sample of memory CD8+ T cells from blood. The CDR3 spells CASSERSSGANVLTF.